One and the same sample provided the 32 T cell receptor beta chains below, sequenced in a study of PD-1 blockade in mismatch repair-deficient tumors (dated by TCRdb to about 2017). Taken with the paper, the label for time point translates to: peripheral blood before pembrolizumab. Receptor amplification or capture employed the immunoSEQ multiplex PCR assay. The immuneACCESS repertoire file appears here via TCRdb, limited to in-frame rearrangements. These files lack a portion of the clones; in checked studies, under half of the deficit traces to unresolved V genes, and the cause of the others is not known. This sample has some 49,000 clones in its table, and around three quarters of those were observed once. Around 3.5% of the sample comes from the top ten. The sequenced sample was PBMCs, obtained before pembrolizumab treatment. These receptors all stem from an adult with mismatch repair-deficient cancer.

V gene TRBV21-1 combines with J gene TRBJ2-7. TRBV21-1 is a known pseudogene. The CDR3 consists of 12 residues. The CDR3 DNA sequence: TGTGCCAGCAGCCCGCCGACCTACGAGCAGTACTTC. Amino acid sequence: CASSPPTYEQYF.

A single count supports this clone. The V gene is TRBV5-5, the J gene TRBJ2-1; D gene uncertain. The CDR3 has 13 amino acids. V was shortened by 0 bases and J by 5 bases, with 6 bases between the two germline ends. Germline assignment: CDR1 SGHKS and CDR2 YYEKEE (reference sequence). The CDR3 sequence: CASSLVSNNEQFF. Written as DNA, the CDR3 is TGTGCCAGCAGCTTGGTATCTAACAATGAGCAGTTCTTC.

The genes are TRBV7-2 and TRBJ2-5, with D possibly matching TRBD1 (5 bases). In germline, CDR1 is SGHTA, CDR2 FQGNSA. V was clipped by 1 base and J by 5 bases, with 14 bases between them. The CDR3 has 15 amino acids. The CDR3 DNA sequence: TGTGCCAGCAGCTTAGTAACAGGTTCTAGGGAGACCCAGTACTTC. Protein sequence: CASSLVTGSRETQYF.

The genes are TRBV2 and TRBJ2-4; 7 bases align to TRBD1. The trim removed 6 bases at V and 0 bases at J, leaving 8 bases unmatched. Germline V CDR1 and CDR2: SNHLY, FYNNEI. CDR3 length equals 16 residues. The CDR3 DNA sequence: TGTGCCAGCAGCGTCACAGGGGCCCAAGCCAAAAACATTCAGTACTTC. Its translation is CASSVTGAQAKNIQYF. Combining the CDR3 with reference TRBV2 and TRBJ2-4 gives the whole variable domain EPEVTQTPSHQVTQMGQEVILRCVPISNHLYFYWYRQILGQKVEFLVSFYNNEISEKSEIFDDQFSVERPDGSNFTLKIRSTKLEDSAMYFCASSVTGAQAKNIQYFGAGTRLSVL.

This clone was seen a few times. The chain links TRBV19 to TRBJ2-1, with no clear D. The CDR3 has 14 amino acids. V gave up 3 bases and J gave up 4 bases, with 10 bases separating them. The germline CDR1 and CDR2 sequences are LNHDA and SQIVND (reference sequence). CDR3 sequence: CASSIQSRYNEQFF. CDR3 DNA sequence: TGTGCCAGTAGTATCCAAAGCCGGTACAATGAGCAGTTCTTC.

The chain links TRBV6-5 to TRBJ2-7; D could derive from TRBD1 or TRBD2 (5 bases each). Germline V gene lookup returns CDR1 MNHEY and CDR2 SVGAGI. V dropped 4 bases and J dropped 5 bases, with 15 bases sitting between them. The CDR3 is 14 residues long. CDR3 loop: CASSFGTERDEQYF. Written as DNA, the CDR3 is TGTGCCAGCAGTTTTGGGACCGAGAGGGACGAGCAGTACTTC.

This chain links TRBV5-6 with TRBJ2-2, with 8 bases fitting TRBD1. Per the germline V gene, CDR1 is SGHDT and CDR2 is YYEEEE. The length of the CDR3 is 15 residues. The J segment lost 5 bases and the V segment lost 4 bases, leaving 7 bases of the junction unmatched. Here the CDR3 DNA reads TGTGCCAGCAGCCCGGACAGGGTGTGGACCGGGGAGCTGTTTTTT. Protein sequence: CASSPDRVWTGELFF.

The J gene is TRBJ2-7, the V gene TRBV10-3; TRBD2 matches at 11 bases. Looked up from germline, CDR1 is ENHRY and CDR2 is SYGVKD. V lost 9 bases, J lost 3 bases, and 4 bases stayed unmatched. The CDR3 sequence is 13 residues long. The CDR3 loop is CAMGLAGGYEQYF. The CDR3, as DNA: TGTGCCATGGGTCTAGCGGGAGGCTACGAGCAGTACTTC.

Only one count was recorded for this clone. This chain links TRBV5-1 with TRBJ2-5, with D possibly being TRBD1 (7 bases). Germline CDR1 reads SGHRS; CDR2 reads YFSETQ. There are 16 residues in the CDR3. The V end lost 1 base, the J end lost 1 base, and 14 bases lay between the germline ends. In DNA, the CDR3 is TGCGCCAGCAGCTTGAGGACAGGAGGGTCCCAAGAGACCCAGTACTTC. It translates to CASSLRTGGSQETQYF. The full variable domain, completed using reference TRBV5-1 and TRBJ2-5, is KAGVTQTPRYLIKTRGQQVTLSCSPISGHRSVSWYQQTPGQGLQFLFEYFSETQRNKGNFPGRFSGRQFSNSRSEMNVSTLELGDSALYLCASSLRTGGSQETQYFGPGTRLLVL.

In DNA, the CDR3 is TGTGCCAGCAGCTCAGAGGACAGGGGCACATACAATGAGCAGTTCTTC. Protein: CASSSEDRGTYNEQFF. V and J are TRBV11-2 and TRBJ2-1, with 9 bases lining up with TRBD1. Trimming at V came to 4 bases and at J to 4 bases, leaving 8 bases not matched to a gene. The length of the CDR3 is 16 residues. The germline V gene encodes CDR1 SGHAT and CDR2 FQNNGV.

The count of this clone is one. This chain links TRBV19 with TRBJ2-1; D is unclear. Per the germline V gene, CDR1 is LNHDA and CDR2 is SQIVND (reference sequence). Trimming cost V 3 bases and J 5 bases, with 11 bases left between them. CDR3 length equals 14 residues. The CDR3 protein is CASSMKRLNNEQFF. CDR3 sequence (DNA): TGTGCCAGTAGTATGAAAAGACTCAACAATGAGCAGTTCTTC.

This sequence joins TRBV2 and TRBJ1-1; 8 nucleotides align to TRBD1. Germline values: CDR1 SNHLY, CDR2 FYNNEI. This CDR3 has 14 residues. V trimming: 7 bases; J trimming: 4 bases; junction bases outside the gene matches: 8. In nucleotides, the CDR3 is TGTGCCAGCACCCTTGGACAGGGAGGCACTGAAGCTTTCTTT. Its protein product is CASTLGQGGTEAFF.

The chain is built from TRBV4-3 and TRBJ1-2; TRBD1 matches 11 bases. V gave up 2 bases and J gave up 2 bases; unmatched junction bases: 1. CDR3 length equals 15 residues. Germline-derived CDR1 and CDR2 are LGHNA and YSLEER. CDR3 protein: CASSQRDRGNYGYTF. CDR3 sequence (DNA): TGCGCCAGCAGCCAAAGGGACAGGGGGAACTATGGCTACACCTTC.

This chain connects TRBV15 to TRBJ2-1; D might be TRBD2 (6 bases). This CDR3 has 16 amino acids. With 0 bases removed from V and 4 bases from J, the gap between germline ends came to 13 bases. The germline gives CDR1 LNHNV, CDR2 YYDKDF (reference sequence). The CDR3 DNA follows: TGTGCCACCAGCAGAGATTCGGCTAGCGCTTACAATGAGCAGTTCTTC. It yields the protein CATSRDSASAYNEQFF.

DNA of the CDR3: TGTGCCAGCAGTTATGGCCAGGGCGAGCAGTACTTC. Its translation is CASSYGQGEQYF. The chain uses TRBV27 and TRBJ2-7; D may be TRBD1 (5 bases). Germline V CDR1 and CDR2: MNHEY, SMNVEV (reference sequence). Trimming took 4 bases from V and 6 from J, leaving 10 bases between them. The CDR3 is made up of 12 amino acids.

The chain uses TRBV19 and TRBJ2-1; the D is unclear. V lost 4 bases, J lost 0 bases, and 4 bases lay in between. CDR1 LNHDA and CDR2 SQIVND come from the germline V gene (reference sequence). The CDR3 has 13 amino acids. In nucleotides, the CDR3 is TGTGCCAGTAGTAGGCGCTCCTACAATGAGCAGTTCTTC. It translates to CASSRRSYNEQFF.

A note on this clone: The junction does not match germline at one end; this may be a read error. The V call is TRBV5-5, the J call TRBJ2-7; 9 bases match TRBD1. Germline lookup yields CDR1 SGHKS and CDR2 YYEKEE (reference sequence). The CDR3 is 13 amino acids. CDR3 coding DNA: TGTGCCAGCAGCTCACCGGGACAGGGACTGGGAGGTTTC. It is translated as CASSSPGQGLGGF.

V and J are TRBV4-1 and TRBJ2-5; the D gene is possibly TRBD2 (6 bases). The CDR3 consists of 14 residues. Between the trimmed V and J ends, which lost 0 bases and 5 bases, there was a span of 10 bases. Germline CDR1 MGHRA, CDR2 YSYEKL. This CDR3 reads CASSQEMGRETQYF. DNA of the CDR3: TGCGCCAGCAGCCAAGAAATGGGGAGGGAGACCCAGTACTTC.

The CDR3 region has the DNA TGTGCCAGTAGTATACCGGGGAGCTCCTACAATGAGCAGTTCTTC. Amino acids: CASSIPGSSYNEQFF. This rearrangement joins TRBV19 to TRBJ2-1, with D perhaps matching TRBD2 (5 bases). The CDR3 runs to 15 residues. V gave up 2 bases and J gave up 0 bases, with 8 bases separating them. CDR1 and CDR2 from the germline V gene are LNHDA and SQIVND (reference sequence).

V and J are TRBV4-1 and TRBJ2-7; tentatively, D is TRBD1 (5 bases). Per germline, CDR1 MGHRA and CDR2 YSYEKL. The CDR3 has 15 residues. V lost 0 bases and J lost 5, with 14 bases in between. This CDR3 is CASSQEKQALDEQYF. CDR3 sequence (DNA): TGCGCCAGCAGCCAAGAAAAACAGGCTCTGGACGAGCAGTACTTC.

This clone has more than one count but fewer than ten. The CDR3 coding sequence is TGTGCCAGCTCACCGGCGGCGGGGACTGAAGCTTTCTTT. Protein: CASSPAAGTEAFF. The rearrangement links TRBV18 to TRBJ1-1; D gene uncertain. V dropped 3 bases and J dropped 5 bases, with 10 bases sitting between them. This CDR3 spans 13 amino acids. Germline CDR1 and CDR2: KGHSH and LQKENI.

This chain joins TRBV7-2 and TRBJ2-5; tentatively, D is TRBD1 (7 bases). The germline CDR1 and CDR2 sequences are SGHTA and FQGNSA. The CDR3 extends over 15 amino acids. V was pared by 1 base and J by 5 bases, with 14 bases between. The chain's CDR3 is CASSLEEGARETQYF. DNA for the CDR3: TGTGCCAGCAGCTTAGAGGAGGGGGCCCGGGAGACCCAGTACTTC.

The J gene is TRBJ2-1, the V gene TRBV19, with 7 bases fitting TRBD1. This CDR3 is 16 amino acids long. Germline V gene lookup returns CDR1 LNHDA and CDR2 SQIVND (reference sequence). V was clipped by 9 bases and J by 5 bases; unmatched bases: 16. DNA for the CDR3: TGTGCCAGCCGGTCGTTAGTAGGACAGGCACACAATGAGCAGTTCTTC. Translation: CASRSLVGQAHNEQFF.

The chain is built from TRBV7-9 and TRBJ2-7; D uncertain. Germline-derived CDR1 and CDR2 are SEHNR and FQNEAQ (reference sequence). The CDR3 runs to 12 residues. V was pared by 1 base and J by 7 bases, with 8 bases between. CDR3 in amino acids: CASSLVLSEQYF. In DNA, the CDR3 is TGTGCCAGCAGCTTAGTCCTTTCGGAGCAGTACTTC.

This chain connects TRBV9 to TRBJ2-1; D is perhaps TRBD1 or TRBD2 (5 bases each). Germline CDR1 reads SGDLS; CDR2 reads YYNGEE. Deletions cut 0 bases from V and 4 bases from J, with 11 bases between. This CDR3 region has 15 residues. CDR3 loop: CASSVDGTAYNEQFF. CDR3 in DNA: TGTGCCAGCAGCGTAGATGGGACGGCTTACAATGAGCAGTTCTTC. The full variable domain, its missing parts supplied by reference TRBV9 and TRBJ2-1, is DSGVTQTPKHLITATGQRVTLRCSPRSGDLSVYWYQQSLDQGLQFLIQYYNGEERAKGNILERFSAQQFPDLHSELNLSSLELGDSALYFCASSVDGTAYNEQFFGPGTRLTVL.

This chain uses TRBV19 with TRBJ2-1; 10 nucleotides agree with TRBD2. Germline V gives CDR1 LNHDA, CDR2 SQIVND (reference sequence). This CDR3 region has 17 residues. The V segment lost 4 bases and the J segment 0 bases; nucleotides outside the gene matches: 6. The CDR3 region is CASSRASGRGSYNEQFF. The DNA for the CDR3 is TGTGCCAGTAGTAGGGCTAGCGGGAGAGGCTCCTACAATGAGCAGTTCTTC.

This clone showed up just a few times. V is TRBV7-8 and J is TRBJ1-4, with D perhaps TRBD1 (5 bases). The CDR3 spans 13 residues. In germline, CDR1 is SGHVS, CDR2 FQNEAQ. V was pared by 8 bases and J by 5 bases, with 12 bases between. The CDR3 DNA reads TGTGCCAGCTCGAGGGGTGTGAATGAAAAACTGTTTTTT. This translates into CASSRGVNEKLFF.

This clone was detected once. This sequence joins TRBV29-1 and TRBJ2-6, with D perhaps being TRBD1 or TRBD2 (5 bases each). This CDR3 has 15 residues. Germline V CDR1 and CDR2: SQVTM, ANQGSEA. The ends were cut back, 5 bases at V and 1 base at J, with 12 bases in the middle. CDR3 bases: TGCAGCGTTTTGAGGGGACCATCTGGGGCCAACGTCCTGACTTTC. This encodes CSVLRGPSGANVLTF.

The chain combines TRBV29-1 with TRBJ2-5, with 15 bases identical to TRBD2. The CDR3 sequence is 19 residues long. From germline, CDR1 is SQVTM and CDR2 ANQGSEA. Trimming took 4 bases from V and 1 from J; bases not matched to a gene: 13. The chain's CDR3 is CSVVDGLAGGFSAQETQYF. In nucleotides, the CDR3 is TGCAGCGTTGTTGATGGACTAGCGGGAGGGTTTTCGGCCCAAGAGACCCAGTACTTC.

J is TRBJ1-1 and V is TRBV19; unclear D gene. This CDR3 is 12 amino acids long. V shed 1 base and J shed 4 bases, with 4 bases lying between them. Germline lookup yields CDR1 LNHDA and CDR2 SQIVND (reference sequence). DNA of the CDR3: TGTGCCAGTAGTATAGGAGTCACTGAAGCTTTCTTT. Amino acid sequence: CASSIGVTEAFF.

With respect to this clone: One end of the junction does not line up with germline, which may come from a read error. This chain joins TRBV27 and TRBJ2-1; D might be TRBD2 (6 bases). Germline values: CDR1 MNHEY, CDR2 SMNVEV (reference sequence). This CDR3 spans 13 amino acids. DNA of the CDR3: TGTGCCGGCAGTTCCGGAGGGCCCAATGAGCAGTTCTTC. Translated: CAGSSGGPNEQFF.

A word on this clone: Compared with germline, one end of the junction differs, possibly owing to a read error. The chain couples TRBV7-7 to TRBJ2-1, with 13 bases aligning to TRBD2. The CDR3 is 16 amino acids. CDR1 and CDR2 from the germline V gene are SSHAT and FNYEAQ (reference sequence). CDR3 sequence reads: CASSELAGGTYNEQFF. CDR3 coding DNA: TGTGCTAGCAGCGAACTAGCGGGAGGGACCTACAATGAGCAGTTCTTC.